The 12 T cell receptor beta chains below come from one sample, sequenced in a study of post-analysis software for immune sequencing data. TCR beta cDNA libraries included unique molecular identifiers. TCRdb called the PCR reads again in MiXCR, with one record for every CDR3 protein. The table has about 770,000 distinct CDR3 sequences, 35% to 55% seen once. These receptors' targets are unknown. Study-level results: Roughly five TRBV segments appeared more often in patients than in controls, and TRBV5-6, TRBV5-1 and TRBV20-1 were among these.

The sample consisted of blood. The receptors were gathered from a girl aged 5 to 17 with multiple sclerosis.

This chain connects TRBV7-2 to TRBJ2-7; D perhaps matches TRBD2 (6 bases). CDR3 length: 13 amino acids. V dropped 3 bases and J dropped 6 bases, with 12 bases sitting between them. Germline values: CDR1 SGHTA, CDR2 FQGNSA. DNA of the CDR3: TGTGCCAGCAGCTTGGGCAGGGAGGCCGAGCAGTACTTC. As protein: CASSLGREAEQYF.

This clonotype was observed a handful of times. The chain employs TRBV4-2 and TRBJ2-1, with a weak D call TRBD1 (6 bases). V lost 5 bases and J 0 bases, leaving 11 bases between the germline ends. The CDR3 runs 15 residues. Germline CDR1 and CDR2: LGHNA and YNFKEQ. CDR3 coding DNA: TGTGCCAGCAGCTCAACACAGGGCTCCTACAATGAGCAGTTCTTC. Its translation: CASSSTQGSYNEQFF.

This rearrangement joins TRBV20-1 to TRBJ1-2; perhaps TRBD1 as D (5 bases). The ends were cut back, 1 base at V and 4 bases at J, with 13 bases in the middle. From germline, CDR1 is DFQATT and CDR2 SNEGSKA (reference sequence). This CDR3 is built from 14 residues. This chain's CDR3 is CSARAVGEAYGYTF. The CDR3 coding sequence is TGCAGTGCTAGAGCTGTAGGGGAAGCCTATGGCTACACCTTC.

This clonotype was seen more than once but under ten times. This chain joins TRBV7-6 and TRBJ2-6; D gene unclear. Germline V CDR1 and CDR2: SGHVS, FNYEAQ. V was pared by 6 bases and J by 0 bases, with 9 bases between. The CDR3 is 15 residues long. CDR3 amino acids: CASRTPGSGANVLTF. CDR3 DNA sequence: TGTGCCAGCAGAACACCCGGCTCTGGGGCCAACGTCCTGACTTTC.

The J gene is TRBJ1-4, the V gene TRBV5-5; TRBD1 matches at 7 bases. Germline-derived CDR1 and CDR2 are SGHKS and YYEKEE (reference sequence). The CDR3 contains 16 residues. The V and J ends lost 5 bases and 1 base, in that order; junction bases with no gene match: 8. DNA for the CDR3: TGTGCCAGCAGGGGAGAGGGGGCAGGAACTAATGAAAAACTGTTTTTT. The encoded protein is CASRGEGAGTNEKLFF.

This chain uses TRBV27 with TRBJ2-7; 12 bases match TRBD2. This CDR3 comprises 16 residues. Per the germline V gene, CDR1 is MNHEY and CDR2 is SMNVEV (reference sequence). V was pared by 5 bases and J by 0 bases, with 5 bases of the junction left unmatched. CDR3 in amino acids: CASSPRLAGASYEQYF. The CDR3 DNA reads TGTGCCAGCAGTCCCAGACTAGCGGGAGCCTCCTACGAGCAGTACTTC.

The CDR3 here is CSARSSGSFYEQYF. In nucleotides, the CDR3 is TGCAGTGCTAGGTCTAGCGGGAGTTTCTACGAGCAGTACTTC. The chain has TRBV20-1 and TRBJ2-4; 10 nucleotides match TRBD2. TRBJ2-7 explains the end of the DNA better; the J call may be wrong. Germline loops: CDR1 DFQATT, CDR2 SNEGSKA (reference sequence). There are 14 residues in the CDR3.

The V and J genes are TRBV3-1 and TRBJ2-5; 12 bases match TRBD2. The CDR3 contains 16 residues. The trim removed 6 bases at V and 4 bases at J, leaving 9 bases unmatched. Germline CDR1 is LGHDT and CDR2 is YNNKEL (reference sequence). Written as DNA, the CDR3 is TGTGCCAGCAGTCCCAGACTAGCGGGAGAACGAGAGACCCAGTACTTC. This codes for CASSPRLAGERETQYF.

This clonotype has a single count. The V gene is TRBV9, the J gene TRBJ2-7; 11 bases match TRBD1. The CDR3 runs to 12 residues. CDR1 and CDR2 from the germline V gene are SGDLS and YYNGEE. V lost 4 bases to trimming and J lost 12 bases; unmatched junction nucleotides: 6. The CDR3 protein is CASSMDRGPPYF. CDR3 nucleotide sequence: TGTGCCAGCAGCATGGACAGGGGGCCCCCGTACTTC.

J is TRBJ2-3 and V is TRBV29-1; tentatively, D is TRBD2 (6 bases). Germline V gives CDR1 SQVTM, CDR2 ANQGSEA. Trimming took 5 bases from V and 11 from J, leaving 17 bases between them. This CDR3 is 12 amino acids long. This chain's CDR3 is CSVSGTSSGQYF. In DNA, the CDR3 is TGCAGCGTTTCCGGGACTTCTTCAGGGCAGTATTTT.

The chain recombines TRBV2 with TRBJ1-2; 9 bases map to TRBD1. J lost 7 bases, V lost 9 bases, and 12 bases had no gene match. Germline values: CDR1 SNHLY, CDR2 FYNNEI. The length of the CDR3 is 14 residues. CDR3 residues: CASLTGGNMVGYTF. Written as DNA, the CDR3 is TGTGCCAGTCTGACAGGGGGAAATATGGTTGGCTACACCTTC.

This clonotype was counted between two and nine times. The rearrangement links TRBV12-3 or TRBV12-4 to TRBJ2-1, with no clear D. This CDR3 spans 12 amino acids. The V end lost 5 bases, the J end lost 6 bases, and 8 bases lay between the germline ends. In DNA, the CDR3 is TGTGCCAGCAGTCCCTTCTCCAATGAGCAGTTCTTC. It is translated as CASSPFSNEQFF.